This T cell receptor (beta chain) was captured in a study of blood T cell repertoires in COVID-19. About the research overall: Material from acute and convalescent COVID-19 was sourced from the United States, Italy and Spain.

The CDR3 has 14 residues. Germline CDR1 MDHEN, CDR2 SYDVKM. J lost 9 bases, V lost 6 bases, and 8 bases had no gene match. In the source study's methods: Amplifying reference gene primers gave estimates of nucleated cell counts. Data came from immunoSEQ multiplex PCR; TCRdb stores just in-frame clones and leaves some out. V and J calls plus clone size are reproduced from that table; the DNA served to infer D and trimming. There are approximately 240,000 clones in the sample; around 82% occur only once, and 4.5% to 6% lies in the top ten. This TCR came from a woman aged 80 or over with active or convalescent COVID-19. The genes are TRBV28 and TRBJ1-6, with 7 bases aligning to TRBD1. The sample consisted of peripheral blood. For the CDR3, the DNA is TGTGCCAGCAGCTCGGGACAGTCTCCTTCACCCCTCCACTTT. It encodes CASSSGQSPSPLHF.